These T cell receptor beta chains were read from a single sample in a study of T cell responses to AZD1222 COVID-19 vaccine. This table comes from immunoSEQ multiplex PCR, and its TCRdb copy is limited to in-frame clones, with some not included. The table records 80,000 to 95,000 clones, around 87% of them present only once. The sequencing here drew on peripheral blood, taken on day 0 of MenACWY control vaccination. These receptor sequences come from an adult in good health. CDR3s include the opening cysteine and the closing phenylalanine or tryptophan. D genes are given only for firm matches. Rows may omit the clone size; those that give it use once, few, many or a size class.

j_call clone_size v_call d_call cdr3_nt cdr3_aa
TRBJ1-5 - TRBV3-1/TRBV3-2 - TGTGCCAGCAGCCAAGTTTGGGGAGTTTATAGCAATCAGCCCCAGCATTTT CASSQVWGVYSNQPQHF
TRBJ1-1 - TRBV5-1 TRBD1 TGCGCCAGCAGCGGACAGGGGATGAACACTGAAGCTTTCTTT CASSGQGMNTEAFF
TRBJ1-4 - TRBV5-8 - TGTGCCAGCAGCTTGGGGGCAACTAATGAAAAACTGTTTTTT CASSLGATNEKLFF
TRBJ2-7 - TRBV6-7 - TGTGCCAGCAGTTACGGGGGGACCGTCAAGCGGGAGCAGTACTTC CASSYGGTVKREQYF
TRBJ1-1 - TRBV15 TRBD1 TGTGCCACCAGCAGCGGGGACAGCCAAATTCAAGAAGCTTTCTTT CATSSGDSQIQEAFF
TRBJ1-5 - TRBV10-2 - TGCGCCAGCCAGGGGATCCTTCAGCCCCAGCATTTT CASQGILQPQHF
TRBJ2-2 once TRBV6-2/TRBV6-3 TRBD1 TGTGCCAGCAGTGGGGACAGGGAATTTCGGGCCGGGGAGCTGTTTTTT CASSGDREFRAGELFF
TRBJ2-1 - TRBV28 - TGTGCCAGCAGCCCCGGCGGGGTCTCCTACAATGAGCAGTTCTTC CASSPGGVSYNEQFF
TRBJ2-7 - TRBV9 TRBD1 TGTGCCAGCAGCGTAGCCCAGGGGGCAAGCTCCTACGAGCAGTACTTC CASSVAQGASSYEQYF
TRBJ1-2 - TRBV18 - TGTGCCAGCTCACGTGCCCTTCCTACGACAACTAACTATGGCTACACCTTC CASSRALPTTTNYGYTF
TRBJ2-7 once TRBV6-2/TRBV6-3 - TGTGCCAGCAGTCCACAAGACTACGAGCAGTACTTC CASSPQDYEQYF
TRBJ1-1 few TRBV3-1/TRBV3-2 - TGTGCCAGCAGCCAAGATGATTATAGGACAGTGAACACTGAAGCTTTCTTT CASSQDDYRTVNTEAFF
TRBJ2-3 - TRBV9 TRBD1 TGTGCCAGCAGCGCGGGACAGGGGCGCAGAGATACGCAGTATTTT CASSAGQGRRDTQYF
TRBJ1-1 - TRBV3-1/TRBV3-2 - TGTGCCAGCAGCCAAGTTCTAGGGAACACTGAAGCTTTCTTT CASSQVLGNTEAFF
TRBJ1-5 - TRBV21-1 - TGTGCCAGCAGCTATAGCCACCTTAATCAGCCCCAGCATTTT CASSYSHLNQPQHF
TRBJ2-3 - TRBV6-5 - TGTGCCAGCAGTTACTCGGTCCTAACGTCAGATACGCAGTATTTT CASSYSVLTSDTQYF
TRBJ2-5 - TRBV30 - TGTGCCTGGAGTGCCCCGGGGGAAGAGACCCAGTACTTC CAWSAPGEETQYF